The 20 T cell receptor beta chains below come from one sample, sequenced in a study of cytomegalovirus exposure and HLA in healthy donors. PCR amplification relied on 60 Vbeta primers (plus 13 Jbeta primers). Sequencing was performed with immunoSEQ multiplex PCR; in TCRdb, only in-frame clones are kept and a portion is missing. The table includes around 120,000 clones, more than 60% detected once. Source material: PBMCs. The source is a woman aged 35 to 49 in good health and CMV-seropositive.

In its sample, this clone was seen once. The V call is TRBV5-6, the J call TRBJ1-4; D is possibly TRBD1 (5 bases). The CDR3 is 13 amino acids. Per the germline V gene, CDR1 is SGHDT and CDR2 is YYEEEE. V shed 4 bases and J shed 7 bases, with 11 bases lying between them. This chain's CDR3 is CASSESGGEKLFF. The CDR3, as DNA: TGTGCCAGCAGCGAGTCGGGGGGTGAAAAACTGTTTTTT.

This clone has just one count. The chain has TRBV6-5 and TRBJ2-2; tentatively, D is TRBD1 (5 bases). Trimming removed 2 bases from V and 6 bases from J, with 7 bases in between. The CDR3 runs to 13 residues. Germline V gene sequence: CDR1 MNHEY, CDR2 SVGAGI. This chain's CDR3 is CASSYQGAGELFF. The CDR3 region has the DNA TGTGCCAGCAGTTACCAGGGCGCCGGGGAGCTGTTTTTT.

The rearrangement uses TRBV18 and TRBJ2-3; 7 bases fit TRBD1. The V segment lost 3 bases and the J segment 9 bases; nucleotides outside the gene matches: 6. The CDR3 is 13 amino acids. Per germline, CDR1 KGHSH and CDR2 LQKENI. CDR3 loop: CASSPSDRTTQYF. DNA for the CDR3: TGTGCCAGCTCACCCTCGGACAGGACGACGCAGTATTTT.

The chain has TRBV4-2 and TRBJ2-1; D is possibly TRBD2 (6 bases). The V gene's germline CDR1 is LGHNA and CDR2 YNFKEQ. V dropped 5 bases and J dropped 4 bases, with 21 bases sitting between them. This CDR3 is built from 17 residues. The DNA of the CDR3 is TGTGCCAGCAGCTCAAAAGGTAGTAGCGGAGAATACAATGAGCAGTTCTTC. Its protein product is CASSSKGSSGEYNEQFF.

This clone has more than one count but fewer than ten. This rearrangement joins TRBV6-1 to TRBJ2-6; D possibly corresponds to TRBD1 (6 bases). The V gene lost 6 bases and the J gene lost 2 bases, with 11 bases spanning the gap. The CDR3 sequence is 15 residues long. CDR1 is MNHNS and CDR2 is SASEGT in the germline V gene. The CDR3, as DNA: TGTGCCAGCAGAGTAGGGGGTGCTGGGGCCAACGTCCTGACTTTC. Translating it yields CASRVGGAGANVLTF.

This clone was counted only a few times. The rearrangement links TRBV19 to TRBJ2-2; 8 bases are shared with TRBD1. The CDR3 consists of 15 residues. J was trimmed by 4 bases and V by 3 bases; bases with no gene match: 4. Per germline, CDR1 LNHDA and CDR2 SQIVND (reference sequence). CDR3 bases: TGTGCCAGTAGTATGCAGGGGGCGGGCACCGGGGAGCTGTTTTTT. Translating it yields CASSMQGAGTGELFF.

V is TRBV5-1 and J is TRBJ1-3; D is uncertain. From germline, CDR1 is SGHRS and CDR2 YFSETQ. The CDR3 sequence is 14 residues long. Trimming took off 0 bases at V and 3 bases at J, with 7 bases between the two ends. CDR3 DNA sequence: TGCGCCAGCAGCTTGGAGGGAGGTGGAAACACCATATATTTT. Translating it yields CASSLEGGGNTIYF.

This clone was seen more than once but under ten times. The DNA for the CDR3 is TGTGCCCCACCCGACAGGGCAATAAACACCGGGGAGCTGTTTTTT. Translating gives CAPPDRAINTGELFF. The V call is TRBV30, the J call TRBJ2-2, with 7 nucleotides matching TRBD1. V lost 8 bases and J lost 2; bases outside the gene matches: 11. Germline CDR1 reads GTSNPN; CDR2 reads SVGIG (reference sequence). This CDR3 comprises 15 residues. The full variable domain, in which reference TRBV30 and TRBJ2-2 provide the parts outside the CDR3, is SQTIHQWPATLVQPVGSPLSLECTVEGTSNPNLYWYRQAAGRGLQLLFYSVGIGQISSEVPQNLSASRPQDRQFILSSKKLLLSDSGFYLCAPPDRAINTGELFFGEGSRLTVL.

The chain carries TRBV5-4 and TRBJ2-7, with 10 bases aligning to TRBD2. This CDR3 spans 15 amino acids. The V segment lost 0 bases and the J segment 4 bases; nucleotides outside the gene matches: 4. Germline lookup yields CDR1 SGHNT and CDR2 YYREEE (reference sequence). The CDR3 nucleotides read TGTGCCAGCAGCTTGGCTGGGACTAGCGTGTACGAGCAGTACTTC. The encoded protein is CASSLAGTSVYEQYF.

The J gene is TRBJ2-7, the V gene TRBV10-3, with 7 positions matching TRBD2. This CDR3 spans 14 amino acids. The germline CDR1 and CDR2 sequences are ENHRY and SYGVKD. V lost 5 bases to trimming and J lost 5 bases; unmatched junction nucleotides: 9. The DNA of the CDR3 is TGTGCCATCAGTAAAGCGGGAAGGGTAGACGAGCAGTACTTC. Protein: CAISKAGRVDEQYF.

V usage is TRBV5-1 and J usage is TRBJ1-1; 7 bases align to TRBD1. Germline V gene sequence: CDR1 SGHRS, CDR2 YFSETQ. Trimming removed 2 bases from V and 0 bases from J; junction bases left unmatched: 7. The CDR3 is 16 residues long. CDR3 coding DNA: TGCGCCAGCAGCTTAGTAAGAGGGGGCTTGAACACTGAAGCTTTCTTT. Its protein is CASSLVRGGLNTEAFF.

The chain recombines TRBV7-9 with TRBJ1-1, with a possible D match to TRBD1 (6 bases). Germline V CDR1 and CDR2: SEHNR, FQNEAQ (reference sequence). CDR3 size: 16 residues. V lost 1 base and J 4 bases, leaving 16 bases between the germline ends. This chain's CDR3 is CASSLGRGQTGTEAFF. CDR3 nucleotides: TGTGCCAGCAGCTTAGGTCGGGGACAAACGGGCACTGAAGCTTTCTTT.

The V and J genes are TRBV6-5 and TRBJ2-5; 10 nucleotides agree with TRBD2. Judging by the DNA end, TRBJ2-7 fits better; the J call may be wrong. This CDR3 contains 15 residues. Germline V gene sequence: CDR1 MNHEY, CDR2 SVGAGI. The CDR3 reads CASSPKRGGRNEQYF. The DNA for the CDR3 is TGTGCCAGCAGTCCGAAGCGGGGGGGCCGAAACGAGCAGTACTTC.

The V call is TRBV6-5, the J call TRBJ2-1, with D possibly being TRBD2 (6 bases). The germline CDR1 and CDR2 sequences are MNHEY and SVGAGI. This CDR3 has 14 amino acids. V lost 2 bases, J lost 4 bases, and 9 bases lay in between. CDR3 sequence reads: CASSYGGNYNEQFF. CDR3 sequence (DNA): TGTGCCAGCAGTTACGGGGGGAATTACAATGAGCAGTTCTTC.

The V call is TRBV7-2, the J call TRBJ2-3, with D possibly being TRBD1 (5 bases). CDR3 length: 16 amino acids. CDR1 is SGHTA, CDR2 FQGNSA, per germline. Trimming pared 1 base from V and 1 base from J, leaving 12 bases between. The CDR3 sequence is CASSLGMGLGTDTQYF. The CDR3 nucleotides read TGTGCCAGCAGCTTAGGTATGGGGCTGGGCACAGATACGCAGTATTTT.

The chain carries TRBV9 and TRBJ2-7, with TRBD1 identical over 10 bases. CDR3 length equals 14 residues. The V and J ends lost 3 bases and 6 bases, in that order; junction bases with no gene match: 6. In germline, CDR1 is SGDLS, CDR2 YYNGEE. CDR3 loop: CASSARDRGAEQYF. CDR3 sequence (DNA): TGTGCCAGCAGCGCACGGGACAGGGGTGCCGAGCAGTACTTC.

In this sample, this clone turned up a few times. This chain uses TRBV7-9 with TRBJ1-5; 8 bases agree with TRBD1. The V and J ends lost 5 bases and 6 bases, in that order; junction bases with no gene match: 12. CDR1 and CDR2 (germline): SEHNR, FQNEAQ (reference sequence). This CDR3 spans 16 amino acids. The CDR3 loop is CASSHAGQGAFQPQHF. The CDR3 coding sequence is TGTGCCAGCAGCCACGCGGGTCAGGGGGCCTTTCAGCCCCAGCATTTT. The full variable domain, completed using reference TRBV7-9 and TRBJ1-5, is DTGVSQNPRHKITKRGQNVTFRCDPISEHNRLYWYRQTLGQGPEFLTYFQNEAQLEKSRLLSDRFSAERPKGSFSTLEIQRTEQGDSAMYLCASSHAGQGAFQPQHFGDGTRLSIL.

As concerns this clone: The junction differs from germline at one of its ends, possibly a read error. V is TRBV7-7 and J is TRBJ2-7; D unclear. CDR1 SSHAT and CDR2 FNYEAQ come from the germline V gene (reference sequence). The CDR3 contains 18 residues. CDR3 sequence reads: CASSLVRLRPTVAYEQYF. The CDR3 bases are TGTGCTAGCAGCTTAGTAAGGTTGCGACCCACAGTCGCCTACGAGCAGTACTTC.

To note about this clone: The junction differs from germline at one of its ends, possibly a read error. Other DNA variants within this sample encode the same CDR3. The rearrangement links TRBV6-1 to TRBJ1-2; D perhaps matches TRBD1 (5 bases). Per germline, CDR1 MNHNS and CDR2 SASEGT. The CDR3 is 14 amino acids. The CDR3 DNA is TGCGCCAGCAGTGAAGCGTCAGGGAACTATGGCTACACCTTC. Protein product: CASSEASGNYGYTF.

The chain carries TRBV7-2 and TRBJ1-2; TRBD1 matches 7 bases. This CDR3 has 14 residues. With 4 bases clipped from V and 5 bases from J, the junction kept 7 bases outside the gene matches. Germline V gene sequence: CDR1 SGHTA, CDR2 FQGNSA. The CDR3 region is CASSSDRVNYGYTF. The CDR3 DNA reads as TGTGCCAGCAGCTCTGACAGGGTAAATTATGGCTACACCTTC.